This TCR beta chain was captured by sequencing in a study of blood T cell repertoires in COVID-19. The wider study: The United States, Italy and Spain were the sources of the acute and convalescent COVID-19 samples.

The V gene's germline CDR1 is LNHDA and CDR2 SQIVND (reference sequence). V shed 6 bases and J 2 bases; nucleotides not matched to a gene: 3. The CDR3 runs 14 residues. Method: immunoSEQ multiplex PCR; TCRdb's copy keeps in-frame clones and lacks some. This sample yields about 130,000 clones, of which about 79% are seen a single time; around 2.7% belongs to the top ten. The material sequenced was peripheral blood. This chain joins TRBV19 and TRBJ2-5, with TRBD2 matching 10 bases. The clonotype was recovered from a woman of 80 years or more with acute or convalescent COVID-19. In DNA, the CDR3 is TGTGCCAGTAGAGATAGCGGGGGGCAAGAGACCCAGTACTTC. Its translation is CASRDSGGQETQYF.